The clone carrying this T cell receptor beta chain was recorded once. In germline, CDR1 is SEHNR, CDR2 FQNEAQ (reference sequence). The junction had 17 bases not matched to a gene; V was cut back by 10 bases and J by 7 bases. The CDR3 length is 17 residues. The record originates from a study of blood T cell repertoires in COVID-19. Under the authors' procedure: Reference gene primer amplification in the assay estimated nucleated cell counts. TCRdb keeps only in-frame clones here, not all; method: immunoSEQ multiplex PCR. V and J calls and clone size are as listed in that table; D and trimming were resolved from the DNA. This sample has under 200,000 clones, with 87% found just once. Those who participated ranged in age from 18 to 89 years and resided in about two dozen US areas. Each recovered donor of Cohort 3 presented with two negative PCRs, clearance, or symptom resolution.

This chain uses TRBV7-9 with TRBJ1-4, with 11 bases identical to TRBD1. Source material: PBMCs or T cells enriched from blood (not recorded which). The TCR was taken from a woman in her fifties or sixties who had recovered from COVID-19. CDR3 residues: CAIGTWTGGDLGEKLFF. The CDR3 coding sequence is TGTGCCATCGGAACCTGGACAGGGGGCGACCTTGGTGAAAAACTGTTTTTT.